The 6 T cell receptor beta chains reported below all come from one sample, sequenced in a study of siplizumab effects on memory and regulatory T cells (dated by TCRdb to the late 2010s). The library was made by the immunoSEQ multiplex PCR assay. Entries here come from immuneACCESS through TCRdb and include only in-frame sequences with V and J called. Some clones fail to appear in such tables; in the studies checked, an unresolved V gene covers under half of the shortfall, and the cause of the remainder is unknown. The sample contains 90,000 to 110,000 clones, about 93% of them found a single time. Clones ranked in the top ten supply less than 0.35% of the sample. Sequencing was performed on CD4+ T cells sorted from blood. The receptors were sampled from a human donor in good health.

CDR3 in amino acids: CASSKGEIQQFF. CDR3 sequence (DNA): TGTGCCAGCAGCAAAGGGGAAATTCAGCAGTTCTTC. The V and J genes are TRBV21-1 and TRBJ2-1. TRBV21-1 has pseudogene status. CDR3 length: 12 residues.

The rearrangement links TRBV11-3 to TRBJ1-2, with a weak D call TRBD1 (6 bases). Deletions cut 5 bases from V and 1 base from J, with 14 bases between. Germline V gives CDR1 SGHNT, CDR2 YENEEA. The CDR3 extends over 15 amino acids. The CDR3 bases are TGTGCCAGCAGCCCAAGACGGACAGATAACTATGGCTACACCTTC. It is translated as CASSPRRTDNYGYTF.

The chain uses TRBV4-1 and TRBJ2-1, with D possibly TRBD2 on 6 matching bases. V was cut by 1 base and J by 2 bases, with 6 bases left in between. Germline lookup yields CDR1 MGHRA and CDR2 YSYEKL. The CDR3 is 14 amino acids. CDR3 loop: CASSQGGAYNEQFF. The DNA for the CDR3 is TGCGCCAGCAGCCAAGGCGGGGCCTACAATGAGCAGTTCTTC.

The rearrangement links TRBV11-3 to TRBJ1-1; no firm D call. Germline CDR1 reads SGHNT; CDR2 reads YENEEA. This CDR3 is 14 amino acids long. V lost 0 bases and J lost 7, with 12 bases in between. In DNA form, the CDR3 reads TGTGCCAGCAGCTTAGAAGCAGGCCCGAATGAAGCTTTCTTT. This encodes CASSLEAGPNEAFF.

The genes are TRBV19 and TRBJ1-1; unclear D gene. Germline loops: CDR1 LNHDA, CDR2 SQIVND (reference sequence). Trimming took 6 bases from V and 0 from J, leaving 14 bases between them. The CDR3 consists of 15 residues. This CDR3 is CASSLGWSMNTEAFF. CDR3 in DNA: TGTGCCAGTAGCCTGGGGTGGTCGATGAACACTGAAGCTTTCTTT.

The gene calls are TRBV15 and TRBJ2-2; D is unclear. CDR3 length: 11 amino acids. The germline V and J ends were trimmed by 7 bases and 4 bases, with 4 bases remaining between them. CDR1 LNHNV and CDR2 YYDKDF come from the germline V gene (reference sequence). Here the CDR3 reads CATMSTGELFF. The CDR3 DNA reads TGTGCCACCATGAGCACCGGGGAGCTGTTTTTT.